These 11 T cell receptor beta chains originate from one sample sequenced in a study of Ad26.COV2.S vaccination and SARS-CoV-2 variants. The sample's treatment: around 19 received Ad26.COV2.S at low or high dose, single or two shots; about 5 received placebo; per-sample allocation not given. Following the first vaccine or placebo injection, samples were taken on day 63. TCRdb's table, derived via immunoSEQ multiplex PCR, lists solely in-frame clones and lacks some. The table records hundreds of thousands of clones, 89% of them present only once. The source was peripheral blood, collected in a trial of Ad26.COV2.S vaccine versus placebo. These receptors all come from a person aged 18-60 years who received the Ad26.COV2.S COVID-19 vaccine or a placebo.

In nucleotides, the CDR3 is TGTGCCTGGAGTCCGGACAGGGGGCAGGGCTACACCTTC. Its translation: CAWSPDRGQGYTF. The chain uses TRBV30 and TRBJ1-2, with 11 positions matching TRBD1. Germline trimming cut 2 bases from V and 8 bases from J; bases unmatched to any gene: 4. Germline V gene lookup returns CDR1 GTSNPN and CDR2 SVGIG (reference sequence). The CDR3 consists of 13 residues.

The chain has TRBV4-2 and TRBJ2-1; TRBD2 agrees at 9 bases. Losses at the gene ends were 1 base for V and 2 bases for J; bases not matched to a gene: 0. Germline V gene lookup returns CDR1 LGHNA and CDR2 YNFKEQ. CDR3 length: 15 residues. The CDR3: CASSQGTSAYNEQFF. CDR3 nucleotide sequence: TGTGCCAGCAGCCAAGGGACTAGCGCCTACAATGAGCAGTTCTTC.

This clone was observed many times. The CDR3 DNA follows: TGTGCCATTTACCTCGGACAGGGATTTGGCACTGAAGCTTTCTTT. Encoded protein: CAIYLGQGFGTEAFF. The chain recombines TRBV10-3 with TRBJ1-1, with 8 nucleotides matching TRBD1. The germline V gene has CDR1 ENHRY and CDR2 SYGVKD. Trimming at V came to 9 bases and at J to 4 bases, leaving 13 bases not matched to a gene. The CDR3 sequence is 15 residues long.

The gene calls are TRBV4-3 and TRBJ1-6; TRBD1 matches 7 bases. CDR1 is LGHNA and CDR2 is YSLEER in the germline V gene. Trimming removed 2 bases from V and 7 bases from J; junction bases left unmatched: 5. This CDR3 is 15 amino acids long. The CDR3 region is CASSQWDSWNSPLHF. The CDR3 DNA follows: TGCGCCAGCAGCCAATGGGACAGCTGGAATTCACCCCTCCACTTT.

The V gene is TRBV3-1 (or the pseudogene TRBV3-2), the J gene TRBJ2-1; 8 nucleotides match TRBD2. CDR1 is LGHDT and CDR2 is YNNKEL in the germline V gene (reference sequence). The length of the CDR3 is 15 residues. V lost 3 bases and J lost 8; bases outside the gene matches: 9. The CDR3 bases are TGTGCCAGCAGCCATAACGGGGGGGCCAGCGATGAGCAGTTCTTC. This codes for CASSHNGGASDEQFF.

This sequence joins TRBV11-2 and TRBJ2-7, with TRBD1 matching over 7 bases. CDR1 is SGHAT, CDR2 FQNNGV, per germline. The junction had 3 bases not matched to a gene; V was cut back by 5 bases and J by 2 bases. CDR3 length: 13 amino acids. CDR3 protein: CASSADRTYEQYF. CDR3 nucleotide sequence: TGTGCCAGCAGCGCGGACAGGACCTACGAGCAGTACTTC.

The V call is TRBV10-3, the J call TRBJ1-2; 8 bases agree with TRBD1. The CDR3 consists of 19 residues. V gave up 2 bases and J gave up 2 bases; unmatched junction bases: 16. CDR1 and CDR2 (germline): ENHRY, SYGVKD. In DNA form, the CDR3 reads TGTGCCATCAGTGAGCCATCCCTTCGGACAGGGAGAGGGAACTATGGCTACACCTTC. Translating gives CAISEPSLRTGRGNYGYTF.

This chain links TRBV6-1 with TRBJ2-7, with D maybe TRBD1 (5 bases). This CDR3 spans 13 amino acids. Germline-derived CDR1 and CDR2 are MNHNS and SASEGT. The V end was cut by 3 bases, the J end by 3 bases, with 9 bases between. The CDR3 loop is CASSEGQNYEQYF. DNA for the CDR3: TGTGCCAGCAGTGAGGGGCAGAACTACGAGCAGTACTTC.

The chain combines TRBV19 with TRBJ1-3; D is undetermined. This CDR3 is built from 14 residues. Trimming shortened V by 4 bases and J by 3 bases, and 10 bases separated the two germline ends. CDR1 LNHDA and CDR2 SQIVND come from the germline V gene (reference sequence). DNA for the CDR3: TGTGCCAGTAGTACCCCCGCCGTTGGAAACACCATATATTTT. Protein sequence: CASSTPAVGNTIYF.

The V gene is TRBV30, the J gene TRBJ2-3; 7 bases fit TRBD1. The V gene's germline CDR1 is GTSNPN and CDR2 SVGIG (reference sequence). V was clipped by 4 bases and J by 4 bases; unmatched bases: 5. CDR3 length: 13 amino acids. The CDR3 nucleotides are TGTGCCTGGACTAAGGGGGCCCCAGATACGCAGTATTTT. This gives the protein CAWTKGAPDTQYF.

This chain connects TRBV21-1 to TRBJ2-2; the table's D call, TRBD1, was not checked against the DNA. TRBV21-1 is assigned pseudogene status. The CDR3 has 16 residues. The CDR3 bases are TGTGCCAGCAGCAGCCCGGGACAGGAGAACACCGGGGAGCTGTTTTTT. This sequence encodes CASSSPGQENTGELFF.